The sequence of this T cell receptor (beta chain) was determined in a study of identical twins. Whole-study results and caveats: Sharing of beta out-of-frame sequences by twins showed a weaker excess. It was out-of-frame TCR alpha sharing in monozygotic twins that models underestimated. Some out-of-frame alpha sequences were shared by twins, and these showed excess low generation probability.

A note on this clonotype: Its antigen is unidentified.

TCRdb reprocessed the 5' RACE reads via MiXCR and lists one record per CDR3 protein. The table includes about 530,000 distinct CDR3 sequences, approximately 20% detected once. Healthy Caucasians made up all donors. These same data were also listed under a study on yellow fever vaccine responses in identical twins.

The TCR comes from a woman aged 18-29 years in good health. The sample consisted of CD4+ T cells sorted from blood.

The CDR3 spells CASSFTGTGFEQYF. DNA of the CDR3: TGTGCCAGCAGCTTTACCGGGACAGGGTTCGAGCAGTACTTC. This rearrangement joins TRBV7-2 to TRBJ2-7; TRBD1 agrees at 9 bases. Germline CDR1 SGHTA, CDR2 FQGNSA. V lost 3 bases to trimming and J lost 6 bases; unmatched junction nucleotides: 6. The CDR3 contains 14 residues. Using reference TRBV7-2 and TRBJ2-7 for the parts outside the CDR3, the full variable domain is GAGVSQSPSNKVTEKGKDVELRCDPISGHTALYWYRQSLGQGLEFLIYFQGNSAPDKSGLPSDRFSAERTGGSVSTLTIQRTQQEDSAVYLCASSFTGTGFEQYFGPGTRLTVT.